Below, 25 T cell receptor beta chains from the same sample are listed, as sequenced in a study of T cells in Graves' hyperthyroidism and ophthalmopathy. Amplified TCR beta CDR3 regions derived from RNA transcripts. HTBI primers were used for first-round RT-PCR of the TCR CDR3. TCRdb reprocessed the multiplex PCR reads with MiXCR, giving one entry per CDR3 protein. The table records 92,000 or so distinct CDR3 sequences, roughly 56% of them present only once. Sequencing was carried out using blood. The receptors were sampled from a woman between 35 and 50 years old with Graves' hyperthyroidism.

V is TRBV15 and J is TRBJ2-5; D not resolved. Trimming removed 3 bases at V and 5 bases at J, with 13 bases between. The germline V gene encodes CDR1 LNHNV and CDR2 YYDKDF (reference sequence). This CDR3 is 14 amino acids long. Written as DNA, the CDR3 is TGTGCCACCAGCAGCCCACTGGATTGGGAGACCCAGTACTTC. Translation: CATSSPLDWETQYF. Using reference TRBV15 and TRBJ2-5 for the parts outside the CDR3, the full variable domain is DAMVIQNPRYQVTQFGKPVTLSCSQTLNHNVMYWYQQKSSQAPKLLFHYYDKDFNNEADTPDNFQSRRPNTSFCFLDIRSPGLGDTAMYLCATSSPLDWETQYFGPGTRLLVL.

This clonotype has a handful of counts. CDR3 in amino acids: CASSWTGNTEAFF. CDR3 nucleotides: TGTGCCAGCAGCTGGACAGGGAACACTGAAGCTTTCTTT. The V and J genes are TRBV7-7 and TRBJ1-1; 7 nucleotides line up with TRBD1. V dropped 4 bases and J dropped 1; count of bases not matched to a gene: 0. Germline V gene lookup returns CDR1 SSHAT and CDR2 FNYEAQ (reference sequence). This CDR3 region has 13 residues.

The chain has TRBV13 and TRBJ2-7, with TRBD1 matching over 8 bases. This CDR3 is built from 12 residues. Germline CDR1 is PRHDT and CDR2 is FYEKMQ (reference sequence). Germline trimming cut 6 bases from V and 5 bases from J; bases unmatched to any gene: 3. The CDR3 DNA sequence: TGTGCCAGCAGAGGACAGGGAAACGAGCAGTACTTC. The encoded protein is CASRGQGNEQYF.

This clonotype was counted a single time. V gene TRBV29-1 combines with J gene TRBJ2-5; 11 bases fit TRBD1. V was pared by 6 bases and J by 5 bases, with 2 bases of the junction left unmatched. In germline, CDR1 is SQVTM, CDR2 ANQGSEA. The CDR3 extends over 12 amino acids. CDR3: CSVGQGAETQYF. For the CDR3, the DNA is TGCAGCGTCGGACAGGGGGCGGAGACCCAGTACTTC.

This clonotype has a count of ten or more. The genes are TRBV7-2 and TRBJ1-5, with D uncertain. The V gene's germline CDR1 is SGHTA and CDR2 FQGNSA. This CDR3 has 13 residues. The germline V and J ends were trimmed by 4 bases and 4 bases, with 8 bases remaining between them. The CDR3 nucleotides read TGTGCCAGCAGCTCCAGGATGAATCAGCCCCAGCATTTT. This sequence encodes CASSSRMNQPQHF.

This clonotype was recorded at least ten times. This chain uses TRBV7-9 with TRBJ1-2, with D unclear. This CDR3 is 13 amino acids long. Trimming removed 5 bases from V and 3 bases from J, with 10 bases in between. Germline V gene lookup returns CDR1 SEHNR and CDR2 FQNEAQ (reference sequence). The CDR3 here is CASSTGSYYGYTF. The CDR3 DNA follows: TGTGCCAGCAGCACTGGGTCTTACTATGGCTACACCTTC.

This clonotype appeared many times. The rearrangement joins TRBV6-1 to TRBJ2-3; TRBD1 might be the D (6 bases). The CDR3 consists of 15 residues. Germline V gene sequence: CDR1 MNHNS, CDR2 SASEGT. V was pared by 5 bases and J by 5 bases, with 17 bases between. The DNA of the CDR3 is TGTGCCAGCAGTCCCGGGTCAAGCAGGGGAGATACGCAGTATTTT. Encoded protein: CASSPGSSRGDTQYF.

This clonotype was counted at least ten times. The rearrangement uses TRBV6-5 and TRBJ1-2, with unresolved D. The CDR3 is 15 residues long. Trimming shortened V by 5 bases and J by 4 bases, and 17 bases separated the two germline ends. CDR1 is MNHEY and CDR2 is SVGAGI in the germline V gene. The CDR3 DNA is TGTGCCAGCAGTCGGATGGCAGAGCGGGGCTATGGCTACACCTTC. Translation gives CASSRMAERGYGYTF.

This chain uses TRBV7-2 with TRBJ2-2; no firm D call. The CDR3 is 15 amino acids. Germline V gene lookup returns CDR1 SGHTA and CDR2 FQGNSA. V was trimmed by 5 bases and J by 2 bases, leaving 12 bases between them. CDR3 protein: CASSQVGFNTGELFF. Here the CDR3 DNA reads TGTGCCAGCAGCCAAGTTGGCTTTAACACCGGGGAGCTGTTTTTT.

The chain combines TRBV7-2 with TRBJ2-7; 8 nucleotides match TRBD2. This CDR3 spans 17 amino acids. The germline gives CDR1 SGHTA, CDR2 FQGNSA. The V gene end was trimmed by 5 bases and the J gene end by 3 bases; junction bases not matched to a gene: 15. In nucleotides, the CDR3 is TGTGCCAGCAGCCTTAAGGGGCTAGGCGGGGGGCTCTACGAGCAGTACTTC. Its translation is CASSLKGLGGGLYEQYF.

The chain recombines TRBV28 with TRBJ2-7; D remains unclear. The CDR3 has 12 residues. The V gene's germline CDR1 is MDHEN and CDR2 SYDVKM. Trimming removed 2 bases at V and 4 bases at J, with 6 bases between. The DNA of the CDR3 is TGTGCCAGCAGTTTAACCTTTTACGAGCAGTACTTC. It specifies CASSLTFYEQYF.

This clonotype was counted a few times. The chain recombines TRBV6-6 with TRBJ2-7; 9 positions agree with TRBD1. The CDR3 consists of 17 residues. From germline, CDR1 is MNHNY and CDR2 SVGAGI (reference sequence). After removal of 6 bases from V and 7 bases from J, the junction contained 19 bases not matched to a gene. In DNA form, the CDR3 reads TGTGCCAGCAGCTACGGGATGGGGACAGGGCTTCCGCGGGAGCAGTACTTC. Amino acid sequence: CASSYGMGTGLPREQYF.

The rearrangement joins TRBV5-1 to TRBJ1-1; D is unresolved. Trimming took off 7 bases at V and 3 bases at J, with 22 bases between the two ends. The CDR3 has 16 amino acids. Germline V gene lookup returns CDR1 SGHRS and CDR2 YFSETQ. CDR3 sequence reads: CASFPLGSLGYTEAFF. The CDR3 DNA is TGCGCCAGCTTCCCCCTGGGCTCCCTGGGTTACACTGAAGCTTTCTTT.

This clonotype appeared many times. This chain links TRBV15 with TRBJ2-5; D remains ambiguous. V was shortened by 2 bases and J by 3 bases, with 10 bases between the two germline ends. In germline, CDR1 is LNHNV, CDR2 YYDKDF (reference sequence). The CDR3 length is 14 residues. CDR3 nucleotide sequence: TGTGCCACCAGCAGATCTCAAGCCAAAGAGACCCAGTACTTC. It is translated as CATSRSQAKETQYF. Full variable domain (rest looked up from reference TRBV15 and TRBJ2-5): DAMVIQNPRYQVTQFGKPVTLSCSQTLNHNVMYWYQQKSSQAPKLLFHYYDKDFNNEADTPDNFQSRRPNTSFCFLDIRSPGLGDTAMYLCATSRSQAKETQYFGPGTRLLVL.

In its sample, this clonotype was seen many times. CDR3 nucleotides: TGTGCCAGCTCACCACCCAATTCCTACGAGCAGTACTTC. It is translated as CASSPPNSYEQYF. The rearrangement links TRBV18 to TRBJ2-7; D gene ambiguous. Germline values: CDR1 KGHSH, CDR2 LQKENI. V lost 0 bases to trimming and J lost 1 base, with 4 bases between them. The CDR3 loop spans 13 amino acids.

This clonotype was seen at least ten times. V is TRBV7-9 and J is TRBJ1-1, with 8 bases identical to TRBD1. Trimming took 6 bases from V and 4 from J; bases not matched to a gene: 10. The length of the CDR3 is 15 residues. Looked up from germline, CDR1 is SEHNR and CDR2 is FQNEAQ (reference sequence). The CDR3 coding sequence is TGTGCCAGCAGTCAGGCGGACAGGGTGGCCACTGAAGCTTTCTTT. Translating gives CASSQADRVATEAFF. Supplemented by reference TRBV7-9 and TRBJ1-1, the full variable domain reads DTGVSQNPRHKITKRGQNVTFRCDPISEHNRLYWYRQTLGQGPEFLTYFQNEAQLEKSRLLSDRFSAERPKGSFSTLEIQRTEQGDSAMYLCASSQADRVATEAFFGQGTRLTVV.

This chain uses TRBV9 with TRBJ1-3; D perhaps matches TRBD1 (6 bases). Germline V gene sequence: CDR1 SGDLS, CDR2 YYNGEE. Trimming cost V 5 bases and J 10 bases, with 13 bases left between them. This CDR3 contains 12 residues. The CDR3: CASRGEGGTIYF. The CDR3 DNA is TGTGCCAGCAGAGGTGAAGGGGGGACCATATATTTT.

The V call is TRBV20-1, the J call TRBJ1-2; the D is unclear. V dropped 6 bases and J dropped 4 bases, with 15 bases sitting between them. Looked up from germline, CDR1 is DFQATT and CDR2 is SNEGSKA (reference sequence). This CDR3 is 13 amino acids long. The CDR3 spells CSASSDPLYGYTF. In DNA, the CDR3 is TGCAGTGCCAGCAGTGACCCTCTCTATGGCTACACCTTC.

The chain joins TRBV20-1 to TRBJ1-5; D uncertain. The CDR3 is 12 amino acids. Trimming pared 2 bases from V and 11 bases from J, leaving 13 bases between. Germline V gives CDR1 DFQATT, CDR2 SNEGSKA (reference sequence). The CDR3 DNA is TGCAGTGCTAGACACCACGGGGAGACCCAGCATTTT. It is translated as CSARHHGETQHF.

In DNA, the CDR3 is TGTGCTAGAGATGGACTAGCGGGAACCTACGAGCAGTACTTC. Translating gives CARDGLAGTYEQYF. The gene calls are TRBV10-3 and TRBJ2-7; 12 nucleotides align to TRBD2. Germline CDR1 and CDR2: ENHRY and SYGVKD. This CDR3 region has 14 residues.

This clonotype was seen ten or more times. The chain joins TRBV20-1 to TRBJ1-2, with a weak D call TRBD1 (6 bases). The CDR3 runs to 14 residues. Germline V gene sequence: CDR1 DFQATT, CDR2 SNEGSKA (reference sequence). V was clipped by 3 bases and J by 2 bases, with 13 bases between them. The chain's CDR3 is CSARETGLNYGYTF. DNA of the CDR3: TGCAGTGCTAGGGAAACAGGGTTAAACTATGGCTACACCTTC.

V is TRBV7-9 and J is TRBJ2-7, with 7 bases that match TRBD2. The CDR3 runs to 17 residues. Germline CDR1 SEHNR, CDR2 FQNEAQ (reference sequence). Trimming at V came to 7 bases and at J to 0 bases, leaving 15 bases not matched to a gene. The CDR3 DNA is TGTGCCAGCACCGAGGCGGGAGCCACTAGGAGCTCCTACGAGCAGTACTTC. It translates to CASTEAGATRSSYEQYF.

In its sample, this clonotype was seen a few times. This chain connects TRBV2 to TRBJ1-4; D is perhaps TRBD1 (6 bases). The CDR3 has 13 residues. Germline assignment: CDR1 SNHLY and CDR2 FYNNEI. V lost 8 bases to trimming and J lost 5 bases, with 12 bases between them. The DNA for the CDR3 is TGTGCCAGCCTTGGGGGACAAAATGAAAAACTGTTTTTT. This translates into CASLGGQNEKLFF.

This clonotype was picked up a small number of times. The CDR3 here is CASSVPGQGNSPLHF. The CDR3 coding sequence is TGTGCCAGCAGCGTGCCGGGACAGGGGAATTCACCCCTCCACTTT. The rearrangement links TRBV7-9 to TRBJ1-6; TRBD1 aligns across 10 bases. Germline values: CDR1 SEHNR, CDR2 FQNEAQ (reference sequence). V was pared by 5 bases and J by 7 bases, with 5 bases of the junction left unmatched. The CDR3 spans 15 residues.

This clonotype was detected ten times or more. This chain links TRBV20-1 with TRBJ2-7; the D gene is possibly TRBD1 (5 bases). The germline V gene encodes CDR1 DFQATT and CDR2 SNEGSKA (reference sequence). The CDR3 runs 14 residues. Trimming removed 0 bases at V and 2 bases at J, with 11 bases between. This chain's CDR3 is CSARETAFTYEQYF. CDR3 nucleotide sequence: TGCAGTGCTAGAGAGACAGCATTTACCTACGAGCAGTACTTC.